These 15 T cell receptor beta chains share one sample of origin, sequenced in a study of CD8+ T cells in alopecia areata. RNA extraction was followed by reverse transcription into cDNA, which acted as the sequencing template. Assay: immunoSEQ multiplex PCR; the TCRdb copy retains only in-frame clones and omits some. The sample yields about 150,000 clones, about 50% seen once. The sample here was CD8+ T cells sorted from blood, taken at week 0. These receptors came from a human donor with alopecia areata.

The chain has TRBV10-3 and TRBJ1-2; D call uncertain. Germline-derived CDR1 and CDR2 are ENHRY and SYGVKD. The CDR3 is made up of 14 amino acids. Between the trimmed V and J ends, which lost 5 bases and 6 bases, there was a span of 16 bases. CDR3 protein: CAISPGAPAHGYTF. In nucleotides, the CDR3 is TGTGCCATCAGTCCCGGCGCACCGGCCCATGGCTACACCTTC.

V is TRBV30 and J is TRBJ2-1, with D possibly matching TRBD2 (6 bases). Trimming took 6 bases from V and 8 from J, leaving 20 bases between them. This CDR3 is 14 amino acids long. Germline CDR1 is GTSNPN and CDR2 is SVGIG (reference sequence). CDR3 coding DNA: TGTGCCTGCGAAGTGACAGCTCCGGGGGATGAGCAGTTCTTC. It encodes CACEVTAPGDEQFF.

The chain links TRBV11-2 to TRBJ2-3, with D perhaps given as TRBD1 or TRBD2 (6 bases each). Trimming removed 5 bases at V and 2 bases at J, with 17 bases between. The CDR3 length is 16 residues. In germline, CDR1 is SGHAT, CDR2 FQNNGV. For the CDR3, the DNA is TGTGCCAGCAGCAAGGGGGGCGCTGGAAACACAGATACGCAGTATTTT. As protein: CASSKGGAGNTDTQYF.

The chain uses TRBV11-2 and TRBJ1-4; D remains ambiguous. Germline CDR1 and CDR2: SGHAT and FQNNGV. Trimming left V 1 base short and J 7 bases short, with 16 bases between. The CDR3 consists of 16 residues. Here the CDR3 reads CASSLGPAEPPEKLFF. The CDR3 DNA follows: TGTGCCAGCAGCTTAGGTCCGGCCGAACCGCCTGAAAAACTGTTTTTT.

The chain links TRBV9 to TRBJ2-3, with 10 bases fitting TRBD2. Germline loops: CDR1 SGDLS, CDR2 YYNGEE. The ends lost 3 bases at V and 2 bases at J; junction bases unmatched: 15. The CDR3 spans 19 residues. DNA for the CDR3: TGTGCCAGCAGCGCCCGTACCACTAGCGGGGCTATTTACACAGATACGCAGTATTTT. Amino acid sequence: CASSARTTSGAIYTDTQYF.

The genes are TRBV5-1 and TRBJ1-6, with 7 bases fitting TRBD1. The CDR3 runs 16 residues. Unmatched junction bases numbered 7, after V lost 4 bases and J lost 3 bases. Germline assignment: CDR1 SGHRS and CDR2 YFSETQ. CDR3 nucleotides: TGCGCCAGCAGCCCGCGGACAGGAGACTATAATTCACCCCTCCACTTT. It specifies CASSPRTGDYNSPLHF.

The chain has TRBV30 and TRBJ2-7, with a tentative D call TRBD2 (7 bases). The CDR3 covers 15 residues. Germline CDR1 and CDR2: GTSNPN and SVGIG (reference sequence). Trimming took 2 bases from V and 6 from J, leaving 20 bases between them. As DNA, the CDR3 is TGTGCCTGGAGTCCGCAATTGGGCGGGGGCCTCGAGCAGTACTTC. Protein sequence: CAWSPQLGGGLEQYF.

The chain's CDR3 is CASRASPPGTAAETQYF. CDR3 in DNA: TGTGCCAGCCGGGCCTCCCCCCCTGGGACAGCGGCGGAGACCCAGTACTTC. This rearrangement joins TRBV5-4 to TRBJ2-5; TRBD1 agrees at 7 bases. Trimming at V came to 7 bases and at J to 5 bases, leaving 20 bases not matched to a gene. The CDR3 consists of 17 residues. In germline, CDR1 is SGHNT, CDR2 YYREEE (reference sequence).

Concerning this clone: Other DNA sequences in this sample translate to the same CDR3. The chain links TRBV5-1 to TRBJ1-1; maybe TRBD1 (5 bases). V lost 4 bases and J 6 bases, leaving 7 bases between the germline ends. CDR1 and CDR2 from the germline V gene are SGHRS and YFSETQ. The CDR3 runs 11 residues. The CDR3 is CASSLGAEAFF. The CDR3 DNA is TGCGCCAGCAGCCTAGGGGCTGAAGCTTTCTTT. The variable domain in full, completed from reference TRBV5-1 and TRBJ1-1, reads KAGVTQTPRYLIKTRGQQVTLSCSPISGHRSVSWYQQTPGQGLQFLFEYFSETQRNKGNFPGRFSGRQFSNSRSEMNVSTLELGDSALYLCASSLGAEAFFGQGTRLTVV.

This clone showed up just a few times. This chain connects TRBV2 to TRBJ2-1; D perhaps matches TRBD2 (5 bases). From germline, CDR1 is SNHLY and CDR2 FYNNEI. The CDR3 has 11 amino acids. V was cut by 7 bases and J by 11 bases, with 12 bases left in between. CDR3 bases: TGTGCCAGCAAAGGAGAGGGAAAGCAGTTCTTC. Amino acids: CASKGEGKQFF.

The rearrangement uses TRBV4-3 and TRBJ2-3, with TRBD1 matching over 8 bases. The germline V gene has CDR1 LGHNA and CDR2 YSLEER. V lost 1 base to trimming and J lost 4 bases; unmatched junction nucleotides: 4. The CDR3 totals 15 residues. The CDR3 loop is CASSQGTGSADTQYF. For the CDR3, the DNA is TGCGCCAGCAGCCAAGGGACAGGGAGTGCAGATACGCAGTATTTT.

In its sample, this clone was seen a few times. This chain joins TRBV27 and TRBJ2-5; D gene unclear. V lost 1 base and J 5 bases, leaving 17 bases between the germline ends. Germline CDR1 is MNHEY and CDR2 is SMNVEV (reference sequence). This CDR3 region has 16 residues. In DNA, the CDR3 is TGTGCCAGCAGTTTATTGGGCAGGCCTTCGAGGGAGACCCAGTACTTC. Translating gives CASSLLGRPSRETQYF.

V gene TRBV6-6 combines with J gene TRBJ1-1; no firm D call. This CDR3 region has 11 residues. The V end was cut by 6 bases, the J end by 6 bases, with 8 bases between. Looked up from germline, CDR1 is MNHNY and CDR2 is SVGAGI (reference sequence). The CDR3 reads CASSPSAEAFF. In DNA form, the CDR3 reads TGTGCCAGCAGCCCAAGCGCTGAAGCTTTCTTT.

Note on this clone: Distinct nucleotide sequences in the sample also encode this CDR3. The genes are TRBV25-1 and TRBJ2-1; 9 positions agree with TRBD1. The CDR3 sequence is 14 residues long. The V segment lost 7 bases and the J segment 6 bases; nucleotides outside the gene matches: 7. Per germline, CDR1 MGHDK and CDR2 SYGVNS. The CDR3 protein is CASTRQGGGNEQFF. The CDR3 coding sequence is TGTGCCAGCACAAGACAGGGGGGAGGCAATGAGCAGTTCTTC.

The rearrangement joins TRBV27 to TRBJ2-7, with D maybe TRBD2 (6 bases). The germline V gene encodes CDR1 MNHEY and CDR2 SMNVEV (reference sequence). The CDR3 has 13 amino acids. Trimming left V 2 bases short and J 2 bases short, with 7 bases between. Here the CDR3 reads CASSLGRTYEQYF. The CDR3 DNA reads as TGTGCCAGCAGTTTAGGGAGGACCTACGAGCAGTACTTC.